Detailed here is one T cell receptor beta chain. Its antigen specificity is not known. One base away there is no much larger clone; base qualities are not given. TCR CDR3 regions were amplified from genomic DNA by multiplex PCR using the deep immunoSEQ assay. For each cell subset, the extracted genomic DNA was distributed evenly across all wells of several immunoSEQ 96-well plates, and each plate served as one replicate. Each replicate PCR for sorted subsets received around 200 ng genomic DNA, equal to 28,000 or so T cell genomes. The purified libraries were quantified using a Qubit 3.0 fluorometer, sized with a Bioanalyzer 2100, and then quantified again using the KAPA Library Quantification kit. A separate single-read 150-cycle Illumina NextSeq 550 flow cell was used to sequence each immunoSEQ 96-well plate. As for how the authors treated the data: Because only junctional sequences without quality scores were contained in the immunoSEQ output, filtering matching that applied to full-length reads could not be performed. To assign V/J genes and CDR3, sequences were annotated against IMGT germline references using PyIR, a Python wrapper for IgBLAST v1.9. Reads were filtered out if the reads had weak V/J assignments (E-value above 1e-6), no CDR3, stop codons, out-of-frame junctions, or ambiguous translated residues. A V3J clonotype was defined by an identical inferred V gene, J gene, and CDR3 amino acid sequence. The percentage overlap between two repertoires was calculated by dividing the number of shared unique clonotypes by the size of the smaller repertoire. Three approaches were used to assess repertoire richness: RTK rarefaction, the Chao1 estimator, and Recon v2.1 estimates of unobserved clonotypes. OLGA was used to compute generation probabilities for all TCRbeta clonotypes that the gDNA method yielded from several donors. Drawn from immuneACCESS, this table holds only the in-frame rearrangements with V and J called that TCRdb kept. Clones are partly lost; checked studies trace under half to an unresolved V gene and leave the rest unexplained. For V, J and clone size, that table is used; D and trimming come from the DNA. The table for this sample lists a few million clones; just over 90% of them were counted only once. The ten largest clones take up about 0.41% of the sample.

The sample belongs to a study of shared clonotypes between healthy human individuals (dated by TCRdb to 2018 to 2021). For context, the study as a whole: Three men and two women, aged 18 to 49 years, made up the cohort. To estimate repertoire size and how much clonotype sharing occurs between individuals, the study deeply sequenced the blood TCR repertoires of roughly 5 healthy adults. Between about 0.8 and 9.5 billion PBMCs per donor were obtained by leukapheresis. For each donor, CD4 naive and CD4 memory were each run on three plates, CD8 naive on two plates, and CD8 memory on one plate. To increase sequencing depth and limit assay-specific biases, TCR repertoire library preparation and sequencing were carried out by different laboratories using diverse techniques.

Healthy HIV-negative adults with no recently reported acute infections or vaccinations were included as donors. Every donor was a Caucasian adult living in Nashville, Tennessee, USA. CD4+ T cells were enriched by magnetic negative selection, after which naive cells were positively selected on CD45RA and the negative fraction was taken as the memory subset. Blood was collected by leukapheresis, and PBMCs were isolated by Ficoll-Histopaque density gradient centrifugation and then cryopreserved in liquid nitrogen vapor phase. Analytical flow cytometry was used to check the purity and quantity of each magnetically sorted T cell population. From each sorted fraction, genomic DNA was isolated and quantified by UV absorbance on a Nanodrop 2000c. The CDR3 covers 15 residues, taking in both the cysteine and the phenylalanine. Just the 45-base CDR3 DNA is kept, in frame starting at base 1. V sheds 2 bases and J sheds 3 bases, leaving 13 bases between their ends. Reading the germline V gene gives CDR1 KGHSH and CDR2 LQKENI.

Study-level results and caveats: Estimated clonotype richness was generally larger for naive than for memory subsets. Because the study included a small number of donors, the genetic and exposure-history diversity represented was limited. Compared with non-shared clonotypes, clonotypes shared by all four sorted-subset donors had higher generation probabilities. Across several donors, approximately 4.9% of naive CD4, approximately 3.6% of naive CD8, about 2.3% of memory CD4, and under 0.45% of memory CD8 clonotypes were shared. Pairwise subsampling led to the expectation that sequencing depth would affect the degree of clonotype sharing among donors. Even with the large sequencing depth, rarefaction of the sorted-subset datasets indicated that sequencing was incomplete. Only blood was sampled, and tissue TCR repertoires likely differ from those in blood.

The clonotype comes from a man between 18 and 29 years old in good health. Some clones in this sample may be carry-over from other donors' samples. The sample taken for sequencing was naive CD4+ T cells from PBMCs. Explained via the paper, the cell subset or site label denotes: CD45RA+ positively selected. The chain couples TRBV18 to TRBJ1-1; TRBD1 is a weak D gene call, 6 bases matching. The CDR3 here reads CASSPFTGRDTEAFF. The sequence in DNA is TGTGCCAGCTCACCATTTACAGGGAGGGACACTGAAGCTTTCTTT.